The present T cell receptor (beta chain) was sequenced within a study of cytomegalovirus exposure and HLA in healthy donors listed by TCRdb under 2017. In the study overall: According to a later analysis, the roughly 120 validation repertoires were produced on the same platform as the roughly 600 repertoires of the first cohort. The study was designed to test whether signatures of past pathogen exposure could be identified by cataloging public T cell receptors. In addition to the first cohort of 666 subjects, a separate validation cohort of 120 different subjects was used. To predict cytomegalovirus infection status, the study brought together high-throughput TCR immunosequencing, statistical association of individual TCRs with disease status, and machine learning.

Receptor amplification or capture employed the immunoSEQ multiplex PCR assay. As for the original processing: To diagnose cytomegalovirus status from the catalog of TCR beta chain sequences, a statistical classification framework was built. The immuneACCESS repertoire file appears here via TCRdb, limited to in-frame rearrangements. These files lack a portion of the clones; in checked studies, under half of the deficit traces to unresolved V genes, and the cause of the others is not known. V and J calls and clone size are copied from that table; D and trimming were computed from the DNA. This sample gives about 120,000 clones in total; 70% to 90% of them show up just once. Of the sample, just under 6.5% is held by the ten largest clones. Overall results and qualifications from the work: It was suggested by the authors that the approach could potentially be generalized to other disease states and immunological phenotypes. A few of the identified cytomegalovirus-associated TCR beta chains were confirmed in vitro to be specific for cytomegalovirus antigens. Most TCR sequences were seen in very few donors, while some public TCRs were found in many individuals. A later analysis found that TCRs clustered in the first cohort also tended to co-occur in the approximately 120 validation repertoires, with 90% to 95% of cluster scores above 0. A total of 164 TCR beta chains were listed by the study as associated with cytomegalovirus. A later analysis had no HLA typing for the validation cohort, so co-occurrence there was scored across all 110 or so repertoires. Cytomegalovirus status was reported to be diagnosed by the classifier with high specificity and sensitivity in both the original and validation cohorts.

The donors were included in the validation cohort of 120 subjects, a group kept apart from the roughly 700-subject first cohort. With regard to this clone: Which antigen it targets is not known. Per-base qualities were not stored, and no clone one base away is much larger.

The specimen sequenced was PBMCs. The TCR originated in a young woman in good health and CMV-seropositive.

CDR3 region: CASRSRRAGWDTEAFF. The DNA is TGTGCCAGTAGATCCCGTCGGGCAGGGTGGGACACTGAAGCTTTCTTT. This chain joins TRBV19 to TRBJ1-1; TRBD1 could be the D gene, as 5 bases match. V drops 6 bases and J drops 3 bases, leaving 20 bases in between. Per the germline V gene (reference sequence), LNHDA is the CDR1 and SQIVND is the CDR2. Reading from cysteine to phenylalanine, the CDR3 counts 16 amino acids. Solely the CDR3 DNA is kept, with 48 bases framed from the first base.